This T cell receptor beta chain was identified in a study of CD8 T cells in ankylosing spondylitis (dated by TCRdb to 2015 to 2018). At the level of the whole study: The study profiled T cell receptor beta repertoires in healthy donors and ankylosing spondylitis patients to find disease-linked TCR variants. Peripheral blood was sampled, and synovial fluid was also collected from ankylosing spondylitis patients. In total, the full study cohort was made up of 110 or so healthy donors and 25 or so ankylosing spondylitis patients.

These reads were obtained on an Illumina HiSeq 2500. Quantitative 5'-RACE with molecular barcodes was the method used to prepare the TCR beta libraries. Concerning the study's data processing: A new computational method based on a probabilistic model of VDJ rearrangement was used to identify disease-linked TCR variants. TCRdb handled the public reads itself, with Q25 trimming in fastp and clone calling in MiXCR, and kept productive beta chains. Rows with a matching CDR3 protein are joined into one entry that keeps the most common DNA and genes. None of the V and J calls come from the authors' own analysis; TCRdb made them. Here the sample has under 450,000 distinct CDR3 sequences; 20% occur a single time. Jointly, the top ten make up 10% to 15% of the sample. A remark on this clonotype: Its cognate antigen has yet to be identified. Base qualities are missing; no much larger clone stands one base away.

The trim is 5 bases for V and 2 bases for J, with a gap of 13 bases between the germline ends. From cysteine to phenylalanine, the CDR3 is 14 amino acids long. The DNA shown is the 42-base CDR3, in frame from base 1. What the study reported, not specific to this receptor: Some motif variants had previously been reported in the synovial fluid and blood of reactive arthritis patients, which suggests shared mechanisms of disease initiation. The disease-linked clones had a CD8+ phenotype and were found at relatively low frequencies in peripheral blood. According to the report, matched synovial fluid samples from ankylosing spondylitis patients were significantly enriched for the disease-linked clones. Blood from ankylosing spondylitis patients appeared to be characterized by a TCR beta motif composed of under 10 highly homologous amino acid variants.

The rearrangement combines TRBV12-3 or TRBV12-4 with TRBJ2-7; the D segment cannot be called with confidence. The origin of this receptor is a male donor with ankylosing spondylitis or in good health (not recorded which). The sequenced sample was blood, either unsorted or a sorted T cell fraction (not recorded which). The base sequence is TGTGCCAGCAGTGTCTTACACCTTCCCTACGAGCAGTACTTC. This sequence encodes CASSVLHLPYEQYF.